A single sample is the source of the 21 T cell receptor beta chains below, sequenced in a study of glioma-infiltrating T cells. Amplification of TCR alpha and beta CDR3 regions from RNA used iRepertoire nested multiplex PCR. TCRdb re-called the multiplex PCR reads with MiXCR, one entry per CDR3 protein. This table has a few hundred thousand distinct CDR3 sequences, 41% appearing once. The specimen was glioma tissue, nonneoplastic brain tissue, or PBMCs (not recorded which). These receptors came from a human donor with low-grade glioma or glioblastoma, undergoing nonglioma brain surgery, or in good health (not recorded which).

This clonotype has only a few counts. The chain couples TRBV7-2 to TRBJ2-7; 11 nucleotides match TRBD1. This CDR3 has 15 residues. Per germline, CDR1 SGHTA and CDR2 FQGNSA. Unmatched junction bases numbered 2, after V lost 1 base and J lost 3 bases. The DNA for the CDR3 is TGTGCCAGCAGCTTAGTAGGGACAGGGGGCTACGAGCAGTACTTC. Translation: CASSLVGTGGYEQYF.

Concerning this clonotype itself: Since a much larger clone is just one base distant, this may be a read error. The chain combines TRBV3-1 with TRBJ2-1; TRBD2 might be the D (5 bases). The germline gives CDR1 LGHDT, CDR2 YNNKEL (reference sequence). Trimming took 1 base from V and 7 from J, leaving 17 bases between them. The CDR3 is made up of 16 amino acids. CDR3 DNA sequence: TGTGCCAGCAGCCAAGTAGTGGACTTTGGAGGTAATGAGCAGTTCTTC. Its protein product is CASSQVVDFGGNEQFF.

This clonotype occurred many times. The J gene is TRBJ2-3, the V gene TRBV6-1; D may be TRBD1 or TRBD2 (5 bases each). The V end was cut by 6 bases, the J end by 0 bases, with 10 bases between. The CDR3 contains 14 residues. CDR1 is MNHNS and CDR2 is SASEGT in the germline V gene. The CDR3, as DNA: TGTGCCAGCAGCCTGGGACCGAGCACAGATACGCAGTATTTT. Its protein product is CASSLGPSTDTQYF.

The chain joins TRBV15 to TRBJ2-2, with 7 bases lining up with TRBD2. This CDR3 has 18 residues. The germline CDR1 and CDR2 sequences are LNHNV and YYDKDF (reference sequence). V lost 0 bases to trimming and J lost 1 base; unmatched junction nucleotides: 8. The CDR3 DNA follows: TGTGCCACCAGCAGAGATCCCCTAGCGGTAGGGAACACCGGGGAGCTGTTTTTT. It codes for CATSRDPLAVGNTGELFF.

The rearrangement joins TRBV6-1 to TRBJ2-2; D is perhaps TRBD2 (5 bases). CDR1 is MNHNS, CDR2 SASEGT, per germline. Trimming shortened V by 8 bases and J by 0 bases, and 10 bases separated the two germline ends. This CDR3 region has 14 residues. CDR3 sequence: CASALRANTGELFF. The DNA of the CDR3 is TGTGCCAGCGCCCTGAGGGCGAACACCGGGGAGCTGTTTTTT.

This clonotype was detected many times. The chain uses TRBV20-1 and TRBJ2-2; 8 bases map to TRBD2. Germline CDR1 and CDR2: DFQATT and SNEGSKA (reference sequence). V shed 0 bases and J 5 bases; nucleotides not matched to a gene: 8. This CDR3 is built from 16 residues. CDR3 sequence (DNA): TGCAGTGCTAGAGATCCGAAGCGGGAGTTGACCGGGGAGCTGTTTTTT. Translated: CSARDPKRELTGELFF.

J is TRBJ2-1 and V is TRBV24-1; TRBD2 matches at 10 bases. Unmatched junction bases numbered 4, after V lost 1 base and J lost 5 bases. CDR1 is KGHDR and CDR2 is SFDVKD in the germline V gene. The CDR3 totals 16 residues. CDR3 nucleotide sequence: TGTGCCACCAGTGATTTCGGACTAGCGGAGCACAATGAGCAGTTCTTC. Translation gives CATSDFGLAEHNEQFF.

This clonotype was recorded at least ten times. The chain uses TRBV20-1 and TRBJ1-1; tentatively, D is TRBD1 (6 bases). The CDR3 sequence is 12 residues long. Germline-derived CDR1 and CDR2 are DFQATT and SNEGSKA (reference sequence). Trimming shortened V by 6 bases and J by 8 bases, and 16 bases separated the two germline ends. The CDR3 is CSATARDIEAFF. The CDR3 DNA reads as TGCAGTGCAACTGCTCGGGACATAGAAGCTTTCTTT.

The chain carries TRBV7-9 and TRBJ2-1, with D possibly matching TRBD2 (6 bases). The V end was cut by 1 base, the J end by 5 bases, with 12 bases between. The CDR3 has 15 amino acids. Per the germline V gene, CDR1 is SEHNR and CDR2 is FQNEAQ (reference sequence). The CDR3 DNA reads TGTGCCAGCAGCTTAGTGGGGGGAGCTCACAATGAGCAGTTCTTC. It specifies CASSLVGGAHNEQFF.

J is TRBJ2-1 and V is TRBV27; the D gene is possibly TRBD1 (6 bases). This CDR3 spans 15 amino acids. Trimming stripped 5 bases from V and 6 bases from J, with 17 bases between. Germline CDR1 and CDR2: MNHEY and SMNVEV (reference sequence). CDR3 nucleotides: TGTGCCAGCAGTGAAGGTCAGGGGCCCTGCAATGAGCAGTTCTTC. Translated: CASSEGQGPCNEQFF.

This clonotype was counted between two and nine times. V gene TRBV28 combines with J gene TRBJ2-5; no firm D call. The CDR3 consists of 16 residues. V lost 5 bases and J 2 bases, leaving 18 bases between the germline ends. CDR1 and CDR2 (germline): MDHEN, SYDVKM. Here the CDR3 reads CASSPSRPARQETQYF. The CDR3 bases are TGTGCCAGCAGTCCCAGCCGACCGGCAAGACAAGAGACCCAGTACTTC.

The chain links TRBV2 to TRBJ1-1; D not resolved. The CDR3 is made up of 14 amino acids. Germline-derived CDR1 and CDR2 are SNHLY and FYNNEI. V lost 7 bases, J lost 0 bases, and 12 bases lay in between. CDR3 sequence (DNA): TGTGCCAGCAAGGAGGGCAGATTGAACACTGAAGCTTTCTTT. Amino acid sequence: CASKEGRLNTEAFF.

This clonotype has ten or more counts. The chain links TRBV20-1 to TRBJ1-5; 7 bases are a match to TRBD1. Germline V lookup: CDR1 DFQATT, CDR2 SNEGSKA (reference sequence). CDR3 length equals 12 residues. With V trimmed by 5 bases and J by 4 bases, 2 bases remained unmatched. The CDR3 DNA reads TGCAGTGCTGTGACAGGGAATCAGCCCCAGCATTTT. Translating it yields CSAVTGNQPQHF.

The chain couples TRBV4-1 to TRBJ1-3, with D perhaps TRBD1 (5 bases). The CDR3 has 15 residues. V was clipped by 4 bases and J by 0 bases, with 10 bases between them. Germline CDR1 reads MGHRA; CDR2 reads YSYEKL. In DNA, the CDR3 is TGCGCCAGCAGCCGGGACTGGCCCTCTGGAAACACCATATATTTT. Protein sequence: CASSRDWPSGNTIYF.

CDR3 coding DNA: TGCGCCAGCAGCCAAGACGCTAGCGGATCCAAAAACATTCAGTACTTC. It codes for CASSQDASGSKNIQYF. The rearrangement uses TRBV4-1 and TRBJ2-4, with 7 bases fitting TRBD2. Germline V lookup: CDR1 MGHRA, CDR2 YSYEKL. The ends lost 0 bases at V and 2 bases at J; junction bases unmatched: 4. The CDR3 has 16 residues.

This clonotype was picked up many times. The chain is built from TRBV27 and TRBJ1-2; tentative D call: TRBD1 (5 bases). Germline V gives CDR1 MNHEY, CDR2 SMNVEV (reference sequence). The V gene lost 4 bases and the J gene lost 7 bases, with 25 bases spanning the gap. The CDR3 covers 17 residues. The CDR3 loop is CASSSRRPTGRSLGYTF. As DNA, the CDR3 is TGTGCCAGCAGTTCCAGGCGCCCCACAGGCCGTAGTCTTGGCTACACCTTC.

The chain uses TRBV18 and TRBJ1-1, with 10 bases that match TRBD1. Germline V gives CDR1 KGHSH, CDR2 LQKENI. V shed 2 bases, J shed 0 bases, and the junction held 6 bases outside the gene matches. There are 17 residues in the CDR3. CDR3 nucleotides: TGTGCCAGCTCACCAATTGGGACAGGGGCTCTGAACACTGAAGCTTTCTTT. Translating it yields CASSPIGTGALNTEAFF.

Worth noting for this clonotype: A read error may produce the germline difference seen at one junction end. This rearrangement joins TRBV27 to TRBJ2-7; D is undetermined. The CDR3 has 17 residues. Germline loops: CDR1 MNHEY, CDR2 SMNVEV (reference sequence). This CDR3 is CASSLIGLASSSYEHYF. The CDR3 coding sequence is TGTGCCAGCAGTTTAATCGGCTTGGCGAGCAGCTCCTACGAGCATTACTTC.

As for this clonotype: This sequence may be a read error, since a much larger clone differs from it by one base. The chain is built from TRBV20-1 and TRBJ2-3, with D possibly TRBD1 on 5 matching bases. The length of the CDR3 is 14 residues. CDR1 and CDR2 from the germline V gene are DFQATT and SNEGSKA (reference sequence). This CDR3 reads CSAPTAGSTGTQYF. The DNA for the CDR3 is TGCAGTGCCCCGACTGCTGGAAGCACAGGTACGCAGTATTTT.

This clonotype was seen a handful of times. The gene calls are TRBV5-6 and TRBJ2-1; 7 bases are shared with TRBD2. The CDR3 is made up of 15 amino acids. V trimming: 4 bases; J trimming: 2 bases; junction bases outside the gene matches: 6. The germline V gene encodes CDR1 SGHDT and CDR2 YYEEEE. The CDR3 reads CASSPTSAPYNEQFF. The DNA for the CDR3 is TGTGCCAGCAGCCCAACTAGCGCTCCCTACAATGAGCAGTTCTTC. Variable domain in full (rest from reference TRBV5-6 and TRBJ2-1): DAGVTQSPTHLIKTRGQQVTLRCSPKSGHDTVSWYQQALGQGPQFIFQYYEEEERQRGNFPDRFSGHQFPNYSSELNVNALLLGDSALYLCASSPTSAPYNEQFFGPGTRLTVL.

This clonotype was observed a handful of times. The genes are TRBV2 and TRBJ1-1; D possibly corresponds to TRBD1 (6 bases). Germline V gene sequence: CDR1 SNHLY, CDR2 FYNNEI. V was shortened by 8 bases and J by 11 bases, with 15 bases between the two germline ends. The CDR3 runs 11 residues. The CDR3 is CASGGGFSAFF. DNA for the CDR3: TGTGCCAGCGGGGGCGGGTTCTCGGCTTTCTTT.